This T cell receptor beta chain appears in the sequencing data of a study of CD8 T cells in Susac syndrome. The V segment lost 6 bases and the J segment 1 base; nucleotides outside the gene matches: 4. CDR1 and CDR2 (germline): SNHLY, FYNNEI. The CDR3 spans 15 residues. Random hexamers were used to reverse transcribe the RNA input (about 0.5 to 1 ug). TCRdb fed the immunoSEQ multiplex PCR reads into MiXCR, producing one record per CDR3 protein. The sample holds about 180,000 distinct CDR3 sequences; roughly 96% are singletons and the top ten take roughly 0.16%. The sequence came from a human donor with multiple sclerosis. Source material: CD8+ T cells from PBMCs. This chain joins TRBV2 and TRBJ2-3, with TRBD2 matching over 10 bases. The CDR3 sequence: CASRALAGGTDTQYF. In DNA, the CDR3 is TGTGCCAGCAGAGCCCTAGCGGGGGGCACAGATACGCAGTATTTT.